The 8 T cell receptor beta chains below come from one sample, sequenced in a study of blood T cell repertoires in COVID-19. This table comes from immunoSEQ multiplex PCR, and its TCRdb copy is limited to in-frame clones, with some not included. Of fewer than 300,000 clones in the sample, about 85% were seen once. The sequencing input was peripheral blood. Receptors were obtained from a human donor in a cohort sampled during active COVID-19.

The chain's CDR3 is CASSRGQGAFF. CDR3 bases: TGCGCCAGCAGCCGCGGACAGGGAGCTTTCTTT. The chain employs TRBV5-1 and TRBJ1-1; 8 positions match TRBD1. The V and J ends lost 4 bases and 10 bases, in that order; junction bases with no gene match: 3. From germline, CDR1 is SGHRS and CDR2 YFSETQ. The CDR3 extends over 11 amino acids.

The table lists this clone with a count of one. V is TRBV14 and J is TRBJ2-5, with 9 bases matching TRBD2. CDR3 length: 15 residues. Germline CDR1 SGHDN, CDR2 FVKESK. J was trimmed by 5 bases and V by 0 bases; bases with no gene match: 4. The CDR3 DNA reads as TGTGCCAGCAGCCAAGATGGACTAGCGACCGAGACCCAGTACTTC. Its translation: CASSQDGLATETQYF.

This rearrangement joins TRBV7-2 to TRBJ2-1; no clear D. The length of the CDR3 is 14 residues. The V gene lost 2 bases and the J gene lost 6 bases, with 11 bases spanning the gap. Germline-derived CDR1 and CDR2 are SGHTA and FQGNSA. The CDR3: CASSLLNPVNEQFF. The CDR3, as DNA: TGTGCCAGCAGCTTATTGAACCCGGTCAATGAGCAGTTCTTC.

CDR3 coding DNA: TGTGCCAGCAGCCAACTGACAGAGCCAGGACCCACAGATACGCAGTATTTT. It codes for CASSQLTEPGPTDTQYF. V is TRBV5-6 and J is TRBJ2-3; D is perhaps TRBD1 (5 bases). CDR3 length: 17 amino acids. V was clipped by 4 bases and J by 2 bases, with 20 bases between them. Germline V gene data show CDR1 as SGHDT and CDR2 as YYEEEE.

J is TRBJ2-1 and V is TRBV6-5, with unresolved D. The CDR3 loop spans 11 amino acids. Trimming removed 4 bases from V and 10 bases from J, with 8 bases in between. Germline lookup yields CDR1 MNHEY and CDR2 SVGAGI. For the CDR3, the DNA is TGTGCCAGCAGTTCAACAAAGGAGCAGTTCTTC. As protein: CASSSTKEQFF.

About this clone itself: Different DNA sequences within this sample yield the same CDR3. For the CDR3, the DNA is TGTGCCATCAGTGAAAGCGGGTACGAGCAGTACTTC. Amino acids: CAISESGYEQYF. V and J are TRBV10-3 and TRBJ2-7, with D perhaps TRBD2 (6 bases). Germline CDR1 reads ENHRY; CDR2 reads SYGVKD. Between the trimmed V and J ends, which lost 3 bases and 4 bases, there was a span of 7 bases. This CDR3 is 12 amino acids long.

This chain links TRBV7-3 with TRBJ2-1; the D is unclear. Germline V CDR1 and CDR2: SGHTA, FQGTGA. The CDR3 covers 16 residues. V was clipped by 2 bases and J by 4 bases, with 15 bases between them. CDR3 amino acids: CASSLSAATPYNEQFF. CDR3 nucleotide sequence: TGTGCCAGCAGCTTATCAGCAGCGACCCCTTACAATGAGCAGTTCTTC. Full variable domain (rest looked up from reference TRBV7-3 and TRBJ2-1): GAGVSQTPSNKVTEKGKYVELRCDPISGHTALYWYRQSLGQGPEFLIYFQGTGAADDSGLPNDRFFAVRPEGSVSTLKIQRTERGDSAVYLCASSLSAATPYNEQFFGPGTRLTVL.

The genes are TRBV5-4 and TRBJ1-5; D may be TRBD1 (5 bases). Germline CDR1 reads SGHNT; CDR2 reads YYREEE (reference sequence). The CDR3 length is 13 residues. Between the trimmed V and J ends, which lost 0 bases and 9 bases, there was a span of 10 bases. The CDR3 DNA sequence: TGTGCCAGCAGCTTGGCCGGCGGGGGGCCCCAGCATTTT. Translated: CASSLAGGGPQHF. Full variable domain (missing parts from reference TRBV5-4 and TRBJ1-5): ETGVTQSPTHLIKTRGQQVTLRCSSQSGHNTVSWYQQALGQGPQFIFQYYREEENGRGNFPPRFSGLQFPNYSSELNVNALELDDSALYLCASSLAGGGPQHFGDGTRLSIL.